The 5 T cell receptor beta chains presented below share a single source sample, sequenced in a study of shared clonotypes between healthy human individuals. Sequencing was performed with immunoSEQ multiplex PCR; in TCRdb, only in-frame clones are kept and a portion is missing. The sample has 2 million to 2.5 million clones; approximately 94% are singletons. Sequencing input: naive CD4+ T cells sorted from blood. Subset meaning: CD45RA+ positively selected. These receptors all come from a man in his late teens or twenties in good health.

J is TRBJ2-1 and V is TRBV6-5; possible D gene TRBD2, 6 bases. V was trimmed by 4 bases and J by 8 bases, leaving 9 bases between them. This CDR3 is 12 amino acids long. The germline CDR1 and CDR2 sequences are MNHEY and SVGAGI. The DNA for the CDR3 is TGTGCCAGCAGTTCAGGAGGGGATGAGCAGTTCTTC. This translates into CASSSGGDEQFF.

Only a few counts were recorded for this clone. Here the CDR3 reads CASSSGTETAALHF. The DNA for the CDR3 is TGTGCCAGCAGCTCCGGTACGGAGACGGCGGCCCTCCACTTT. V and J are TRBV7-9 and TRBJ1-6, with unresolved D. The CDR3 consists of 14 residues. Germline CDR1 is SEHNR and CDR2 is FQNEAQ (reference sequence). V shed 4 bases and J shed 14 bases, with 18 bases lying between them.

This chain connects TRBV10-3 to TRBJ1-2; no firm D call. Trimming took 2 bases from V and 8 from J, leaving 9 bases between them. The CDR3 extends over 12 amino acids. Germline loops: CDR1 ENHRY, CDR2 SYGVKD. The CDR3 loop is CAISERVSGYTF. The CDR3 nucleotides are TGTGCCATCAGTGAGAGGGTCTCCGGCTACACCTTC.

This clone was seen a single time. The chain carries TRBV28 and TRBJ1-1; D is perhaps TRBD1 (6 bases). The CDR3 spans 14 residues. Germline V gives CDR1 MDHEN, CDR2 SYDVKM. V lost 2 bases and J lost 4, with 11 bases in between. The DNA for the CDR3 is TGTGCCAGCAGTTTAGCAGGGGTGGGCACTGAAGCTTTCTTT. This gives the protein CASSLAGVGTEAFF.

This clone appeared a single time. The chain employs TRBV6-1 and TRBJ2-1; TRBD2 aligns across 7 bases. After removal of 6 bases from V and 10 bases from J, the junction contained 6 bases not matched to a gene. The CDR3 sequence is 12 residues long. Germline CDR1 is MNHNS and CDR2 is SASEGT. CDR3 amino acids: CASSLLGGEQFF. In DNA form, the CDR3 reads TGTGCCAGCAGCCTCCTGGGGGGGGAGCAGTTCTTC.